This TCR beta chain was found in a study of T cell changes during pregnancy in multiple sclerosis (dated by TCRdb to about 2019). Regarding the complete study: The study looked at changes in the T cell repertoire across pregnancy in women with multiple sclerosis.

Notes on this clone: Its antigen remains undetermined. The input lacks base qualities; no much larger clone sits a single base away.

Trimming at the junction amounts to 6 bases on V and 1 base on J, and the germline ends lie 12 bases apart. The germline V gene (reference sequence) sets CDR1 to SEHNR and CDR2 to FQNEAQ. Its CDR3 holds 14 amino acids, cysteine through phenylalanine. Of the read, only the CDR3 DNA is kept; its 42 bases are in frame from base 1. Receptors were amplified or captured by the immunoSEQ multiplex PCR assay. TCRdb re-hosts the immuneACCESS table, in-frame sequences only. Its copies lack some clones; in the studies checked, an unresolved V gene accounts for under half of them, and the cause for the rest is not known. In all, the sample holds under 100,000 clones, and 90% to 95% of those were seen once. The ten largest account for roughly 1.1% of the sample.

Here the sequenced sample was peripheral blood, taken in the second trimester of pregnancy. The sequence derives from a female donor with multiple sclerosis, enrolled in a pregnancy study. The chain is assembled from TRBV7-9 and TRBJ1-1; the best D guess is TRBD1, with 5 bases matching. In nucleotides, the sequence is TGTGCCAGCAGAAGGGACGGGGGGAACACTGAAGCTTTCTTT. Its translation is CASRRDGGNTEAFF.